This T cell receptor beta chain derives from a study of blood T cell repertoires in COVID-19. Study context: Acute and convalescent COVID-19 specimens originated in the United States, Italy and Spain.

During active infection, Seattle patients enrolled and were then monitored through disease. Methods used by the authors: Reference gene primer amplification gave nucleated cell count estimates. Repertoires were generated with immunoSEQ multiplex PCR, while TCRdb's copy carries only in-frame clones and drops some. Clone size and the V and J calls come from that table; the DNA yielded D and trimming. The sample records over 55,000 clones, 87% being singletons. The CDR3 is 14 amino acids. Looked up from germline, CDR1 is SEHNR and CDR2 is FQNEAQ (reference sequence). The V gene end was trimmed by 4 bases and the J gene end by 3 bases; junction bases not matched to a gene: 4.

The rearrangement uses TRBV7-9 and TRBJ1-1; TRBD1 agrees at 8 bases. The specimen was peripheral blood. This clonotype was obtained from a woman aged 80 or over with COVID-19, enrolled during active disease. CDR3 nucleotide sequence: TGTGCCAGCAGCTCCCCGGACAGGGACACTGAAGCTTTCTTT. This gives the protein CASSSPDRDTEAFF.